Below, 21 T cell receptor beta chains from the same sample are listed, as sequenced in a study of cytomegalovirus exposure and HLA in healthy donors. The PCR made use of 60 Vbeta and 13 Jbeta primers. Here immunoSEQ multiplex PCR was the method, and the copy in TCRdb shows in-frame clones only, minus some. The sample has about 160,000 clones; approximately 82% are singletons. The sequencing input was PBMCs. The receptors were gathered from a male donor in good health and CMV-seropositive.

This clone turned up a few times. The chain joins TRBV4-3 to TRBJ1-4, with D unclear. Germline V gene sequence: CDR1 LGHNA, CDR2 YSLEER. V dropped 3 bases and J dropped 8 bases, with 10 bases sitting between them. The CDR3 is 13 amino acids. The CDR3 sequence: CASSHIHREKLFF. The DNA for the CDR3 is TGCGCCAGCAGCCATATCCACCGGGAAAAACTGTTTTTT.

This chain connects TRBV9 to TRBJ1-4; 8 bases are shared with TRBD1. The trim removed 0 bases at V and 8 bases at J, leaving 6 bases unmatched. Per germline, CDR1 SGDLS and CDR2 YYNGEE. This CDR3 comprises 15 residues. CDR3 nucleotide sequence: TGTGCCAGCAGCGTAGCAGGGGGCGCTTGGGAAAAACTGTTTTTT. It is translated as CASSVAGGAWEKLFF.

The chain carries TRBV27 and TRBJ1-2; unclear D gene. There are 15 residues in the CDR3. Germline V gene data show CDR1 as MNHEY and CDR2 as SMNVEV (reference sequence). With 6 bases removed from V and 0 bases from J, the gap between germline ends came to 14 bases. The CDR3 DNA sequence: TGTGCCAGCAGGCCTGCGGCGGTAGCTAACTATGGCTACACCTTC. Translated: CASRPAAVANYGYTF.

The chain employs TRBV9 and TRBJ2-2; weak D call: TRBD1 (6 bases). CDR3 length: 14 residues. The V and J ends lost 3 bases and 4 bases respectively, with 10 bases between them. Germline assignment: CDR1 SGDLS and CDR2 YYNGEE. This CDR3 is CASSASGVTGELFF. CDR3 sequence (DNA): TGTGCCAGCAGCGCTTCAGGGGTCACCGGGGAGCTGTTTTTT.

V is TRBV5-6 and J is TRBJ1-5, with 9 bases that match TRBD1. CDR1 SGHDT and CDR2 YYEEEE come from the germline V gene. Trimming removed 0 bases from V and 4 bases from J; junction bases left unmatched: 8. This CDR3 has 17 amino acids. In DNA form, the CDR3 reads TGTGCCAGCAGCTTGGGCGGACCGGGACAGGGAAATCAGCCCCAGCATTTT. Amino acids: CASSLGGPGQGNQPQHF.

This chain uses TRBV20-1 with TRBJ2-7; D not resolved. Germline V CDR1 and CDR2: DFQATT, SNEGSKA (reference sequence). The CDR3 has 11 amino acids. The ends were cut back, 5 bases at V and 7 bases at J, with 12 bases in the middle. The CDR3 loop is CSAPLLGEQYF. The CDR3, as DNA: TGCAGTGCTCCTCTGCTAGGAGAGCAGTACTTC.

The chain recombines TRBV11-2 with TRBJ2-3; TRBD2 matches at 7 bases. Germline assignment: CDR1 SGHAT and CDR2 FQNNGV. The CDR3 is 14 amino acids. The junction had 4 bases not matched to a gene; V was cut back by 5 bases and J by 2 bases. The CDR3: CASSRDYSTDTQYF. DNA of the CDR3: TGTGCCAGCAGCCGGGACTATTCCACAGATACGCAGTATTTT.

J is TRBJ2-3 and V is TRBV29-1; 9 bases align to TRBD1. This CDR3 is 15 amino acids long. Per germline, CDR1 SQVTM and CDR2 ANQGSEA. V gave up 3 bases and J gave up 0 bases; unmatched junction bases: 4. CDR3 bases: TGCAGCGTTGAGGGGGGACAGGGCAGCACAGATACGCAGTATTTT. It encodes CSVEGGQGSTDTQYF.

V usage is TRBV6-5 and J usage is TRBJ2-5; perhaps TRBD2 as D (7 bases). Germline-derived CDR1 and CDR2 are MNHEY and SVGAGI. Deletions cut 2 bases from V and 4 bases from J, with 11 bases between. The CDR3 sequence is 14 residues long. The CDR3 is CASSYGGALETQYF. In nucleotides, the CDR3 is TGTGCCAGCAGTTACGGGGGGGCCTTAGAGACCCAGTACTTC.

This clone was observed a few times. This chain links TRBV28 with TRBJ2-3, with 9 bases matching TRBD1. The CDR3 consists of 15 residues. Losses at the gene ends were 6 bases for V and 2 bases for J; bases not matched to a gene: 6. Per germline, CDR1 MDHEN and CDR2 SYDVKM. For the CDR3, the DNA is TGTGCCAGCAGCTCAACAGGGGGCCCCACAGATACGCAGTATTTT. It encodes CASSSTGGPTDTQYF.

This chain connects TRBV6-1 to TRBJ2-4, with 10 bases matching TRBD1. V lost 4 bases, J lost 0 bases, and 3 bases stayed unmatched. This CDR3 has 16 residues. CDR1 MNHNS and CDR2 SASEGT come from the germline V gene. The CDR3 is CASSAGTGVAKNIQYF. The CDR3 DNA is TGTGCCAGCAGTGCCGGGACAGGGGTAGCCAAAAACATTCAGTACTTC.

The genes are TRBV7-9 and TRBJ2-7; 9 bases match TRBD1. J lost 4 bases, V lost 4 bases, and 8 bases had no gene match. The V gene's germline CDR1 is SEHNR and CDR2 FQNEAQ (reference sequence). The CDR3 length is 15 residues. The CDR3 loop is CASSSRTGVAYEQYF. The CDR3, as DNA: TGTGCCAGCAGCTCCCGGACAGGGGTCGCGTACGAGCAGTACTTC.

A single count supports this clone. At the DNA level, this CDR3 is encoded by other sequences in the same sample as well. CDR3 region: CASSQDRANYGYTF. As DNA, the CDR3 is TGCGCCAGCAGCCAAGATCGTGCTAACTATGGCTACACCTTC. This chain links TRBV4-3 with TRBJ1-2; no clear D. This CDR3 contains 14 residues. The V gene lost 0 bases and the J gene lost 0 bases, with 5 bases spanning the gap. Germline loops: CDR1 LGHNA, CDR2 YSLEER.

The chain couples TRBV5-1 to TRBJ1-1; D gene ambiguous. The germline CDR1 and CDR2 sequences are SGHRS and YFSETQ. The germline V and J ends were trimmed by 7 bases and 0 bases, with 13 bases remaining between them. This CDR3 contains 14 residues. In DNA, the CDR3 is TGCGCCAGCGCGGTTTTCGGCCTGAACACTGAAGCTTTCTTT. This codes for CASAVFGLNTEAFF.

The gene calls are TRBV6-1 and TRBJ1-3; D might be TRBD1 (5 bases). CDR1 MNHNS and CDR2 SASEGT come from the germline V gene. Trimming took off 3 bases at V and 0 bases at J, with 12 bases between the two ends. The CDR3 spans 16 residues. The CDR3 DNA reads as TGTGCCAGCAGTGACAGAGACAGACTCTCTGGAAACACCATATATTTT. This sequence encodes CASSDRDRLSGNTIYF.

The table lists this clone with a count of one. In DNA form, the CDR3 reads TGTGCCAGCAGTTCTATCGGTTCACCTAGCGGGGGTTTTTACGAGCAGTACTTC. Translating it yields CASSSIGSPSGGFYEQYF. V and J are TRBV5-6 and TRBJ2-7; 10 bases match TRBD2. CDR1 and CDR2 from the germline V gene are SGHDT and YYEEEE. This CDR3 has 18 residues. The J segment lost 4 bases and the V segment lost 5 bases, leaving 18 bases of the junction unmatched.

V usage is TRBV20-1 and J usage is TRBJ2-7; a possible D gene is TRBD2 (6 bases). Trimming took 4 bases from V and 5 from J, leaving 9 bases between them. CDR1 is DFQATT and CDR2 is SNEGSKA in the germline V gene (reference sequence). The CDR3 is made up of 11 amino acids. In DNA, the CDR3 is TGCAGTGCTACCGGGAGCAACGAGCAGTACTTC. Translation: CSATGSNEQYF.

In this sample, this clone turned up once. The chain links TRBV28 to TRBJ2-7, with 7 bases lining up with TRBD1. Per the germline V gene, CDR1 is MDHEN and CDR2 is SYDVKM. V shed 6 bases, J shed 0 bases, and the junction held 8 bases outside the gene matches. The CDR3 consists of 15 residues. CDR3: CASSMTGIPSYEQYF. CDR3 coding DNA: TGTGCCAGCAGCATGACAGGGATCCCCTCCTACGAGCAGTACTTC. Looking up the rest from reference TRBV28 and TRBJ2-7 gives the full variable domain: DVKVTQSSRYLVKRTGEKVFLECVQDMDHENMFWYRQDPGLGLRLIYFSYDVKMKEKGDIPEGYSVSREKKERFSLILESASTNQTSMYLCASSMTGIPSYEQYFGPGTRLTVT.

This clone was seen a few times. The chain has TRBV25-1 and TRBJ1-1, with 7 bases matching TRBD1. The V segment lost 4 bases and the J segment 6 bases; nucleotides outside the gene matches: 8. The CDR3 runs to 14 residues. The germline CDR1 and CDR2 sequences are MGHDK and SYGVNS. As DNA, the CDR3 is TGTGCCAGCAGTGTAGCCGGGACAGCCCCTGAAGCTTTCTTT. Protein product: CASSVAGTAPEAFF.

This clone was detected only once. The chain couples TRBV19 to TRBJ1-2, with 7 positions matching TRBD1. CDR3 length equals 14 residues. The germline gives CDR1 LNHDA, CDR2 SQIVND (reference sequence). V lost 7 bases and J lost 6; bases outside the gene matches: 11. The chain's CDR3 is CASKRFGTANGYTF. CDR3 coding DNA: TGTGCCAGTAAGAGATTCGGGACAGCGAATGGCTACACCTTC.

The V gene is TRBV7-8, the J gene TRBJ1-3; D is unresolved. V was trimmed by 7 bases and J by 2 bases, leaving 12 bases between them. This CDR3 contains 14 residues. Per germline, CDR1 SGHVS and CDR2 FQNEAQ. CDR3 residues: CASKIVQAGNTIYF. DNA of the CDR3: TGTGCCAGCAAAATCGTCCAGGCTGGAAACACCATATATTTT.